This T cell receptor beta chain is from a study of T cell repertoires in cytomegalovirus infection. As concerns this clonotype: Its antigen remains unknown.

TCRdb recomputed calls from the reads with MiXCR, one row per CDR3 protein. The table has approximately 1,000,000 distinct CDR3 sequences, around 29% seen once. V lost 5 bases and J lost 2, with 18 bases in between. Germline V gene lookup returns CDR1 MNHEY and CDR2 SMNVEV (reference sequence). CDR3 length: 16 residues. The clonotype comes from a human donor in good health (CMV status not recorded). Some clones in this sample may be carry-over from other donors' samples. The chain is built from TRBV27 and TRBJ1-2; tentative D call: TRBD1 (5 bases). The sequenced sample was cultured CD8+ T cells from PBMCs, obtained from culture after CMV antigen stimulation. For the CDR3, the DNA is TGTGCCAGCAGTCCACAAGGGTTCGACAGAAACTATGGCTACACCTTC. This gives the protein CASSPQGFDRNYGYTF.